Shown below are 26 T cell receptor beta chains from a single sample sequenced in a study of cytomegalovirus exposure and HLA in healthy donors. PCR amplification relied on 60 Vbeta primers (plus 13 Jbeta primers). Profiled with immunoSEQ multiplex PCR; TCRdb holds only in-frame clones, not every one. This table has tens of thousands of clones, around 64% appearing once. Sequenced sample: PBMCs. These receptor sequences come from a man aged 25-45 years in good health and CMV-seronegative.

This clone was found a few times. The junction and the germline gene differ at one end; a read error may be behind it. This chain joins TRBV7-7 and TRBJ2-3, with 10 bases fitting TRBD2. CDR1 is SSHAT and CDR2 is FNYEAQ in the germline V gene (reference sequence). This CDR3 contains 15 residues. This CDR3 is CASSSSGGGTDTQYF. The DNA of the CDR3 is TGTGCTAGCAGCTCTAGCGGGGGCGGCACAGATACGCAGTATTTT.

A single count supports this clone. This chain connects TRBV2 to TRBJ2-5; D not resolved. With 5 bases removed from V and 0 bases from J, the gap between germline ends came to 19 bases. The length of the CDR3 is 17 residues. In germline, CDR1 is SNHLY, CDR2 FYNNEI. The CDR3 DNA follows: TGTGCCAGCAGTTCCGAGGATAGTCATCTGTACCAAGAGACCCAGTACTTC. This sequence encodes CASSSEDSHLYQETQYF.

The CDR3 loop is CASSKGQGLPLNTEAFF. The CDR3 bases are TGTGCCAGCAGTAAAGGACAGGGGCTCCCCTTGAACACTGAAGCTTTCTTT. The rearrangement links TRBV27 to TRBJ1-1; 9 bases match TRBD1. Germline CDR1 MNHEY, CDR2 SMNVEV (reference sequence). V was pared by 5 bases and J by 0 bases, with 10 bases of the junction left unmatched. This CDR3 spans 17 amino acids.

The rearrangement links TRBV5-4 to TRBJ2-1, with D tentatively TRBD2 (6 bases). CDR1 SGHNT and CDR2 YYREEE come from the germline V gene (reference sequence). The V end lost 6 bases, the J end lost 6 bases, and 19 bases lay between the germline ends. There are 15 residues in the CDR3. The DNA of the CDR3 is TGTGCCAGCACCCTAAGATGGGGGGACCTCAATGAGCAGTTCTTC. It specifies CASTLRWGDLNEQFF. Full variable domain (outside the CDR3, taken from reference TRBV5-4 and TRBJ2-1): ETGVTQSPTHLIKTRGQQVTLRCSSQSGHNTVSWYQQALGQGPQFIFQYYREEENGRGNFPPRFSGLQFPNYSSELNVNALELDDSALYLCASTLRWGDLNEQFFGPGTRLTVL.

J is TRBJ1-2 and V is TRBV5-1, with 10 bases that match TRBD1. The junction had 3 bases not matched to a gene; V was cut back by 4 bases and J by 0 bases. The CDR3 length is 15 residues. CDR1 and CDR2 (germline): SGHRS, YFSETQ. The CDR3 DNA sequence: TGCGCCAGCAGCCTCGGACAGGGGGCTAACTATGGCTACACCTTC. It yields the protein CASSLGQGANYGYTF.

In this sample, this clone turned up a few times. The rearrangement uses TRBV10-3 and TRBJ2-1; maybe TRBD1 (5 bases). Trimming took 4 bases from V and 12 from J, leaving 13 bases between them. The CDR3 sequence is 12 residues long. In germline, CDR1 is ENHRY, CDR2 SYGVKD. CDR3 amino acids: CAISAMGQLQFF. DNA for the CDR3: TGTGCCATCAGTGCGATGGGGCAACTGCAGTTCTTC.

The V and J genes are TRBV9 and TRBJ2-3, with 9 bases matching TRBD1. This CDR3 contains 15 residues. Germline V gives CDR1 SGDLS, CDR2 YYNGEE. Germline trimming cut 3 bases from V and 6 bases from J; bases unmatched to any gene: 8. The CDR3 sequence: CASSGTGGAADTQYF. DNA of the CDR3: TGTGCCAGCAGCGGTACAGGGGGCGCGGCTGATACGCAGTATTTT.

The gene calls are TRBV20-1 and TRBJ2-5, with unresolved D. Germline V CDR1 and CDR2: DFQATT, SNEGSKA (reference sequence). Trimming took off 3 bases at V and 3 bases at J, with 5 bases between the two ends. The CDR3 sequence is 11 residues long. CDR3 sequence reads: CSASSEETQYF. CDR3 sequence (DNA): TGCAGTGCTAGCTCGGAAGAGACCCAGTACTTC.

This clone was observed a single time. CDR3: CATNRGDSTEAFF. DNA for the CDR3: TGCGCCACTAACAGGGGCGATAGCACTGAAGCTTTCTTT. The chain combines TRBV4-1 with TRBJ1-1, with TRBD1 matching over 7 bases. Germline lookup yields CDR1 MGHRA and CDR2 YSYEKL. CDR3 size: 13 residues. J was trimmed by 4 bases and V by 10 bases; bases with no gene match: 9.

The rearrangement links TRBV29-1 to TRBJ1-1; 7 nucleotides match TRBD1. The germline CDR1 and CDR2 sequences are SQVTM and ANQGSEA. Trimming cost V 4 bases and J 5 bases; bases outside gene matches: 4. The CDR3 runs to 12 residues. Written as DNA, the CDR3 is TGCAGCGTTGGACAGGGCTATACTGAAGCTTTCTTT. Its translation: CSVGQGYTEAFF.

V is TRBV4-1 and J is TRBJ2-5; the D gene is possibly TRBD2 (6 bases). The CDR3 is 16 residues long. CDR1 and CDR2 from the germline V gene are MGHRA and YSYEKL. V was clipped by 1 base and J by 4 bases, with 16 bases between them. The CDR3 sequence: CASSQGGVYGGETQYF. The DNA of the CDR3 is TGCGCCAGCAGCCAAGGGGGGGTCTACGGGGGAGAGACCCAGTACTTC.

This clone has a single count. V gene TRBV6-1 combines with J gene TRBJ2-3; D uncertain. Germline CDR1 MNHNS, CDR2 SASEGT. CDR3 length: 13 residues. V lost 10 bases and J 4 bases, leaving 15 bases between the germline ends. The CDR3 loop is CATSRLNADTQYF. The CDR3 region has the DNA TGTGCCACCTCGAGACTGAATGCAGATACGCAGTATTTT.

J is TRBJ1-1 and V is TRBV11-2, with 10 positions matching TRBD1. This CDR3 is built from 15 residues. Germline lookup yields CDR1 SGHAT and CDR2 FQNNGV. The J segment lost 3 bases and the V segment lost 4 bases, leaving 5 bases of the junction unmatched. CDR3 sequence reads: CASSSGQGEDTEAFF. The CDR3 DNA follows: TGTGCCAGCAGCTCCGGACAGGGGGAGGACACTGAAGCTTTCTTT.

This clone is a singleton in its sample. The genes are TRBV28 and TRBJ1-4, with D unresolved. Germline values: CDR1 MDHEN, CDR2 SYDVKM. V lost 3 bases, J lost 0 bases, and 11 bases lay in between. The CDR3 length is 16 residues. CDR3 residues: CASSFLGGATNEKLFF. Here the CDR3 DNA reads TGTGCCAGCAGTTTCTTAGGCGGGGCAACTAATGAAAAACTGTTTTTT.

Only one count was recorded for this clone. The chain uses TRBV5-1 and TRBJ1-1; D unresolved. CDR3 size: 13 residues. V was clipped by 1 base and J by 4 bases, with 8 bases between them. In germline, CDR1 is SGHRS, CDR2 YFSETQ. The CDR3 here is CASSLSGITEAFF. Written as DNA, the CDR3 is TGCGCCAGCAGCTTGTCCGGGATCACTGAAGCTTTCTTT.

This rearrangement joins TRBV28 to TRBJ2-2; 7 bases are shared with TRBD1. With V trimmed by 7 bases and J by 5 bases, 10 bases remained unmatched. The CDR3 runs to 15 residues. The V gene's germline CDR1 is MDHEN and CDR2 SYDVKM. The CDR3 loop is CASNKDRVRTGELFF. The CDR3 nucleotides read TGTGCCAGCAACAAAGACAGGGTTAGGACCGGGGAGCTGTTTTTT.

The chain recombines TRBV6-4 with TRBJ2-3; tentatively, D is TRBD2 (7 bases). This CDR3 has 14 residues. Trimming stripped 3 bases from V and 4 bases from J, with 11 bases between. The germline gives CDR1 MRHNA, CDR2 SNTAGT. CDR3 in amino acids: CASSEGGEADTQYF. In nucleotides, the CDR3 is TGTGCCAGCAGTGAAGGGGGGGAAGCAGATACGCAGTATTTT.

The chain links TRBV28 to TRBJ1-4, with 7 bases matching TRBD1. The CDR3 length is 16 residues. Per germline, CDR1 MDHEN and CDR2 SYDVKM. J lost 5 bases, V lost 7 bases, and 13 bases had no gene match. The CDR3 nucleotides read TGTGCCAGCACGCGGGACAGCCACAACTTCAATGAAAAACTGTTTTTT. This sequence encodes CASTRDSHNFNEKLFF.

The chain links TRBV28 to TRBJ2-5, with 7 bases fitting TRBD2. This CDR3 is built from 14 residues. Germline CDR1 is MDHEN and CDR2 is SYDVKM. The V gene end was trimmed by 8 bases and the J gene end by 9 bases; junction bases not matched to a gene: 15. The CDR3 loop reads CASARAGFGGAQYF. The CDR3 nucleotides read TGTGCCAGCGCTAGAGCGGGATTCGGAGGGGCCCAGTACTTC.

The V call is TRBV7-6, the J call TRBJ2-5; TRBD2 matches 9 bases. The CDR3 is made up of 15 amino acids. With V trimmed by 4 bases and J by 1 base, 4 bases remained unmatched. Per the germline V gene, CDR1 is SGHVS and CDR2 is FNYEAQ. The CDR3 DNA is TGTGCCAGCAGCTGGCTAGCGGGACCCCAAGAGACCCAGTACTTC. Amino acids: CASSWLAGPQETQYF. Full variable domain (missing parts from reference TRBV7-6 and TRBJ2-5): GAGVSQSPRYKVTKRGQDVALRCDPISGHVSLYWYRQALGQGPEFLTYFNYEAQQDKSGLPNDRFSAERPEGSISTLTIQRTEQRDSAMYRCASSWLAGPQETQYFGPGTRLLVL.

This chain links TRBV6-6 with TRBJ1-2; tentatively, D is TRBD1 (5 bases). Trimming took off 6 bases at V and 4 bases at J, with 12 bases between the two ends. The CDR3 length is 13 residues. Germline values: CDR1 MNHNY, CDR2 SVGAGI (reference sequence). CDR3 residues: CASREGEGYGYTF. In DNA, the CDR3 is TGTGCCAGCAGAGAAGGGGAAGGCTATGGCTACACCTTC.

The chain links TRBV30 to TRBJ1-2, with D possibly being TRBD1 (5 bases). V was pared by 2 bases and J by 6 bases, with 10 bases between. The CDR3 extends over 12 amino acids. Looked up from germline, CDR1 is GTSNPN and CDR2 is SVGIG (reference sequence). The CDR3 nucleotides read TGTGCCTGGAGTTTGGCAGGGAATGGCTACACCTTC. Its translation: CAWSLAGNGYTF.

V is TRBV30 and J is TRBJ1-1, with 9 bases matching TRBD1. Germline CDR1 and CDR2: GTSNPN and SVGIG (reference sequence). After removal of 2 bases from V and 1 base from J, the junction contained 8 bases not matched to a gene. The CDR3 runs 16 residues. The CDR3 reads CAWSKQGAVRNTEAFF. The CDR3 DNA reads TGTGCCTGGAGTAAACAGGGGGCGGTGAGGAACACTGAAGCTTTCTTT.

The CDR3 coding sequence is TGTGCCAGCAGCTTGAGGGGACAGGGCGATGAAAAACTGTTTTTT. Amino acid sequence: CASSLRGQGDEKLFF. This rearrangement joins TRBV5-6 to TRBJ1-4; TRBD1 aligns across 9 bases. The junction had 4 bases not matched to a gene; V was cut back by 1 base and J by 6 bases. CDR1 is SGHDT and CDR2 is YYEEEE in the germline V gene. This CDR3 is 15 amino acids long.

The chain links TRBV29-1 to TRBJ2-7, with 13 bases identical to TRBD2. There are 17 residues in the CDR3. V was clipped by 5 bases and J by 0 bases; unmatched bases: 10. The germline V gene has CDR1 SQVTM and CDR2 ANQGSEA. This chain's CDR3 is CSVRGTGTSGNSYEQYF. The CDR3 DNA follows: TGCAGCGTTCGGGGGACCGGGACTAGCGGGAACTCCTACGAGCAGTACTTC.

The chain employs TRBV28 and TRBJ2-7; TRBD1 is a possible D gene (5 bases). V lost 6 bases and J 3 bases, leaving 6 bases between the germline ends. CDR1 and CDR2 from the germline V gene are MDHEN and SYDVKM. CDR3 length: 11 amino acids. CDR3 in amino acids: CASRDIYEQYF. The DNA for the CDR3 is TGTGCCAGCAGGGACATCTACGAGCAGTACTTC.